The subject of this entry is one TCR beta chain. As for treatment: randomized to nivolumab then ipilimumab (arm A) or the reverse (arm B). DNA-damaging chemotherapy had not been given to any patient beforehand. Live CD3+CD8+ CD19− CD56− cells were sorted from PBMCs. This CDR3 comprises 15 residues. The trim removed 5 bases at V and 1 base at J, leaving 4 bases unmatched. Germline V gene sequence: CDR1 SEHNR, CDR2 FQNEAQ (reference sequence). Clones were sequenced by immunoSEQ multiplex PCR, and TCRdb holds only the in-frame ones, with some missing. The data hold approximately 23,000 clones, with over 75% observed a single time. The sample comes from a study of sequential checkpoint blockade in melanoma. About the study: Arm A got nivolumab then ipilimumab; arm B the reverse, 1:1.

The material was CD8+ T cells sorted from blood (inferred from file names), obtained from a patient given nivolumab and ipilimumab in sequence. This chain connects TRBV7-9 to TRBJ2-1, with 8 bases fitting TRBD1. The TCR comes from a human donor with melanoma. CDR3 sequence: CASSPGQGSYNEQFF. CDR3 nucleotide sequence: TGTGCCAGCAGCCCAGGACAGGGATCCTACAATGAGCAGTTCTTC.